Shown below are 16 T cell receptor beta chains from a single sample sequenced in a study of T cells in narcolepsy. Produced via immunoSEQ multiplex PCR; TCRdb's table is partial and in-frame only. The sample carries about 27,000 clones, approximately 89% recorded once. The sequenced material came from CD45RA- memory CD4+ T cells from PBMCs. These receptors originate from a human donor with narcolepsy.

The chain is built from TRBV7-6 and TRBJ2-2, with 8 bases matching TRBD2. The CDR3 extends over 16 amino acids. J gave up 3 bases and V 3 bases, and 6 bases lay outside the gene matches. In germline, CDR1 is SGHVS, CDR2 FNYEAQ. The DNA of the CDR3 is TGTGCCAGCAGCTTTGAGGTAGCGGGGTACACCGGGGAGCTGTTTTTT. This gives the protein CASSFEVAGYTGELFF.

V and J are TRBV5-5 and TRBJ1-3; D not resolved. Trimming pared 2 bases from V and 0 bases from J, leaving 6 bases between. From germline, CDR1 is SGHKS and CDR2 YYEKEE (reference sequence). This CDR3 contains 14 residues. CDR3 coding DNA: TGTGCCAGCAGCTTAGGACTCTCTGGAAACACCATATATTTT. This codes for CASSLGLSGNTIYF.

The rearrangement joins TRBV7-2 to TRBJ2-2; 10 bases match TRBD2. The CDR3 loop spans 15 amino acids. CDR1 is SGHTA and CDR2 is FQGNSA in the germline V gene. V lost 6 bases to trimming and J lost 1 base; unmatched junction nucleotides: 2. CDR3 nucleotide sequence: TGTGCCAGCAGGCCTAGCGGGAGGAACACCGGGGAGCTGTTTTTT. The encoded protein is CASRPSGRNTGELFF.

The chain combines TRBV19 with TRBJ2-7; 8 nucleotides agree with TRBD2. CDR3 length equals 16 residues. Germline trimming cut 5 bases from V and 3 bases from J; bases unmatched to any gene: 12. Germline V lookup: CDR1 LNHDA, CDR2 SQIVND (reference sequence). This CDR3 reads CASSPLAGGSLYEQYF. CDR3 in DNA: TGTGCCAGTAGTCCTCTCGCGGGGGGCTCTCTCTACGAGCAGTACTTC.

The gene calls are TRBV5-1 and TRBJ2-5; 12 nucleotides match TRBD2. V was clipped by 4 bases and J by 4 bases; unmatched bases: 5. Germline values: CDR1 SGHRS, CDR2 YFSETQ. This CDR3 is 15 amino acids long. CDR3 sequence (DNA): TGCGCCAGCAGCCTAGGACTAGCGGGGATAGAGACCCAGTACTTC. It yields the protein CASSLGLAGIETQYF.

The chain links TRBV6-1 to TRBJ2-1; no clear D gene. The CDR3 runs 14 residues. In germline, CDR1 is MNHNS, CDR2 SASEGT. The V and J ends lost 6 bases and 3 bases respectively, with 12 bases between them. CDR3 sequence: CASRAYPLYNEQFF. The CDR3 DNA reads TGTGCCAGCAGGGCCTACCCACTCTACAATGAGCAGTTCTTC.

Concerning this clone itself: Other DNA sequences in this specimen translate into the identical CDR3. The chain carries TRBV7-9 and TRBJ1-4, with D hard to call. Trimming cost V 4 bases and J 5 bases, with 8 bases left between them. In germline, CDR1 is SEHNR, CDR2 FQNEAQ (reference sequence). CDR3 length: 13 amino acids. CDR3 DNA: TGTGCCAGCAGCTCCGGGTTCAATGAAAAACTGTTTTTT. Encoded protein: CASSSGFNEKLFF.

This sequence joins TRBV7-2 and TRBJ2-1, with D perhaps being TRBD1 or TRBD2 (6 bases each). The CDR3 runs to 15 residues. CDR1 is SGHTA, CDR2 FQGNSA, per germline. V lost 1 base to trimming and J lost 0 bases, with 7 bases between them. The DNA for the CDR3 is TGTGCCAGCAGCTTAGGGGGGGCCTCCTACAATGAGCAGTTCTTC. Protein sequence: CASSLGGASYNEQFF.

To note about this clone: Because the CDR3 is missing its conserved closing phenylalanine or tryptophan, this is likely a read error. This chain links TRBV5-4 with TRBJ1-2; D gene ambiguous. Germline V gene data show CDR1 as SGHNT and CDR2 as YYREEE (reference sequence). The CDR3 is made up of 15 amino acids. V lost 4 bases and J lost 5, with 18 bases in between. CDR3 loop: CASSPASQDGYGYTL. CDR3 bases: TGTGCCAGCAGCCCCGCCAGTCAAGATGGGTATGGCTACACCCTC.

This chain connects TRBV11-2 to TRBJ1-2; maybe TRBD1 (6 bases). Germline V CDR1 and CDR2: SGHAT, FQNNGV. V was pared by 5 bases and J by 8 bases, with 21 bases between. The CDR3 has 15 residues. CDR3 DNA: TGTGCCAGCAGCACAGACGGGGGCAGGGGCCTGGGCTACACCTTC. Its protein product is CASSTDGGRGLGYTF.

The V and J genes are TRBV4-2 and TRBJ2-6; D gene uncertain. The CDR3 length is 15 residues. The germline gives CDR1 LGHNA, CDR2 YNFKEQ. V was shortened by 4 bases and J by 3 bases, with 10 bases between the two germline ends. The CDR3 DNA reads as TGTGCCAGCAGCCCACGGGCGGATGGGGCCAACGTCCTGACTTTC. As protein: CASSPRADGANVLTF.

V and J are TRBV5-1 and TRBJ2-5; D is perhaps TRBD2 (6 bases). Trimming stripped 0 bases from V and 7 bases from J, with 13 bases between. The CDR3 consists of 14 residues. The germline V gene encodes CDR1 SGHRS and CDR2 YFSETQ. The CDR3 loop is CASSLDVSGGTQYF. The CDR3 nucleotides are TGCGCCAGCAGCTTGGATGTGTCCGGGGGGACCCAGTACTTC. The variable domain in full, completed from reference TRBV5-1 and TRBJ2-5, reads KAGVTQTPRYLIKTRGQQVTLSCSPISGHRSVSWYQQTPGQGLQFLFEYFSETQRNKGNFPGRFSGRQFSNSRSEMNVSTLELGDSALYLCASSLDVSGGTQYFGPGTRLLVL.

V usage is TRBV14 and J usage is TRBJ2-7; D not resolved. The CDR3 runs 13 residues. Trimming took off 0 bases at V and 4 bases at J, with 7 bases between the two ends. Germline loops: CDR1 SGHDN, CDR2 FVKESK. This chain's CDR3 is CASSQEGRYEQYF. The CDR3 DNA is TGTGCCAGCAGCCAAGAGGGCAGGTACGAGCAGTACTTC.

The chain is built from TRBV1 and TRBJ2-1; the DNA was not used to check the table's D call, TRBD2. TRBV1 represents a pseudogene. There are 16 residues in the CDR3. The CDR3 bases are TGCACCAGCAGCCAACCCAGTCACGGGGGGGCAAGTGAGCAGTTCTTC. Residues: CTSSQPSHGGASEQFF.

The rearrangement joins TRBV6-1 to TRBJ2-1; no firm D call. Germline V gives CDR1 MNHNS, CDR2 SASEGT. Between the trimmed V and J ends, which lost 4 bases and 12 bases, there was a span of 22 bases. The CDR3 runs 15 residues. DNA of the CDR3: TGTGCCAGCAGTGGAGCCGGGCCCCGCGGCATTGGGCAGTTCTTC. Translation gives CASSGAGPRGIGQFF.

The chain is built from TRBV6-1 and TRBJ2-5, with 15 bases lining up with TRBD2. The CDR3 runs to 15 residues. Trimming cost V 0 bases and J 7 bases; bases outside gene matches: 0. Per germline, CDR1 MNHNS and CDR2 SASEGT. CDR3 in amino acids: CASSEAGLAGGTQYF. Here the CDR3 DNA reads TGTGCCAGCAGTGAAGCGGGACTAGCGGGGGGGACCCAGTACTTC.